This is a list of T cell receptor beta chains from one sample in a study of cytomegalovirus exposure and HLA in healthy donors. TCRdb's copy holds only in-frame clones and misses some; the assay was immunoSEQ multiplex PCR. The profile shows around 200,000 clones, approximately 75% of them singletons. Sequencing was carried out using PBMCs. These receptors all come from a man between 25 and 39 years old in good health and CMV-seropositive. Both conserved end residues are part of each CDR3. Each record gives: V gene, D gene, J gene, clone size, CDR3 DNA, CDR3 protein. A D gene is named only where the DNA matches it firmly. A row's size may be missing; if present it is once, few, many or a size class.

V gene: TRBV30
D gene: -
J gene: TRBJ1-1
clone size: -
CDR3 DNA: TGTGCCTGGGAGGCAACCCGGAACACTGAAGCTTTCTTT
CDR3 protein: CAWEATRNTEAFF

V gene: TRBV9
D gene: TRBD2
J gene: TRBJ2-3
clone size: -
CDR3 DNA: TGTGCCAGCAGCGGGCCCTCGGGGGGAGTAAAAGATACGCAGTATTTT
CDR3 protein: CASSGPSGGVKDTQYF

V gene: TRBV19
D gene: TRBD1
J gene: TRBJ2-7
clone size: -
CDR3 DNA: TGTGCCACCAAACAGGGGGCCTACGAGCAGTACTTC
CDR3 protein: CATKQGAYEQYF

V gene: TRBV7-2
D gene: TRBD2
J gene: TRBJ2-7
clone size: -
CDR3 DNA: TGTGCCAGCACCCTAGGGGGGGCTAGCGGGAGTCTGGAGCAGTACTTC
CDR3 protein: CASTLGGASGSLEQYF

V gene: TRBV7-2
D gene: TRBD1
J gene: TRBJ2-5
clone size: -
CDR3 DNA: TGTGCCAGCAGCCCAACACAGGGGCGAGCCCGGAAGACCCAGTACTTC
CDR3 protein: CASSPTQGRARKTQYF

V gene: TRBV6-1
D gene: TRBD2
J gene: TRBJ2-7
clone size: -
CDR3 DNA: TGTGCCAGCAGTGAAGATCCAGCGGGGGTCTACGAGCAGTACTTC
CDR3 protein: CASSEDPAGVYEQYF

V gene: TRBV28
D gene: -
J gene: TRBJ2-7
clone size: -
CDR3 DNA: TGTGCCAGCAGTTTTCTACAGGCGTCTCTATACGAGCAGTACTTC
CDR3 protein: CASSFLQASLYEQYF

V gene: TRBV7-9
D gene: -
J gene: TRBJ1-1
clone size: few
CDR3 DNA: TGTGCCAGCAGCTTAGGGGCCAGGGAAGGGACTGAAGCTTTCTTT
CDR3 protein: CASSLGAREGTEAFF

V gene: TRBV19
D gene: TRBD1
J gene: TRBJ1-6
clone size: once
CDR3 DNA: TGTGCCAGTAGTATTCAGGGGGCGGTTTCACCCCTCCACTTT
CDR3 protein: CASSIQGAVSPLHF

V gene: TRBV6-5
D gene: TRBD1
J gene: TRBJ1-4
clone size: few
CDR3 DNA: TGTGCCACCTGGACAGGGTATAGTGAAAAACTGTTTTTT
CDR3 protein: CATWTGYSEKLFF

V gene: TRBV5-1
D gene: -
J gene: TRBJ1-2
clone size: -
CDR3 DNA: TGCGCCAGCAGCCCGGGGGGGGACTATGGCTACACCTTC
CDR3 protein: CASSPGGDYGYTF

V gene: TRBV18
D gene: -
J gene: TRBJ1-1
clone size: -
CDR3 DNA: TGTGCCAGCTCACCTGCCGGAGGGTCGAACACTGAAGCTTTCTTT
CDR3 protein: CASSPAGGSNTEAFF

V gene: TRBV27
D gene: -
J gene: TRBJ2-3
clone size: -
CDR3 DNA: TGTGCCAGCAGTCATGTTTTGGATACGCAGTATTTT
CDR3 protein: CASSHVLDTQYF

V gene: TRBV11-1
D gene: -
J gene: TRBJ2-3
clone size: -
CDR3 DNA: TGTGCCAGCAGCTTTGGACTTATCACAGATACGCAGTATTTT
CDR3 protein: CASSFGLITDTQYF